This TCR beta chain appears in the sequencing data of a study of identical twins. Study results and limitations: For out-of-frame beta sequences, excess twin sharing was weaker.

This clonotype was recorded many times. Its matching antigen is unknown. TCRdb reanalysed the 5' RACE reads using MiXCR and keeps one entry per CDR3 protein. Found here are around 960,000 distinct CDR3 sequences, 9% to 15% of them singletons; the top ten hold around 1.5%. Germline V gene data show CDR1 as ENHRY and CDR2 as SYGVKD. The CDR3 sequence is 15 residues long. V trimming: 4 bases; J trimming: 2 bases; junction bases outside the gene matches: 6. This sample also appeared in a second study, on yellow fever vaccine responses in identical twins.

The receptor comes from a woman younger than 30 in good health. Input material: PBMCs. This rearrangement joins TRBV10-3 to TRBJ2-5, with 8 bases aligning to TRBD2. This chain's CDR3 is CAISGRGGMQETQYF. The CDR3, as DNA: TGTGCCATCAGTGGCCGGGGGGGGATGCAAGAGACCCAGTACTTC.